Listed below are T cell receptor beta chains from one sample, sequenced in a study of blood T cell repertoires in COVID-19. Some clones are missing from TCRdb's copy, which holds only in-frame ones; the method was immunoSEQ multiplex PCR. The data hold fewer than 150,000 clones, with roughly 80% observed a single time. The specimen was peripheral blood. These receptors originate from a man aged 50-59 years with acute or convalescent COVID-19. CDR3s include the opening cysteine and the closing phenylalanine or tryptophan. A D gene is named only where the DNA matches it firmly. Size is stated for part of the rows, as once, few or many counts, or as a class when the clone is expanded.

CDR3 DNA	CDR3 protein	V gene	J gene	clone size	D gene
TGTGCCAGCTCCGGAGGGATAGAACTGTTTTTT	CASSGGIELFF	TRBV9	TRBJ1-4	NA	NA
TGTGCCAGCAGCGGACAGGCTTATGGCTACACCTTC	CASSGQAYGYTF	TRBV7-9	TRBJ1-2	NA	TRBD1
TGTGCCAGTAGTATCGGGACAGGATCCACCGGGGAGCTGTTTTTT	CASSIGTGSTGELFF	TRBV19	TRBJ2-2	NA	TRBD1
TGTGCCAGCAGCCATCGGGACAGGGGAGTTAGGAACACTGAAGCTTTCTTT	CASSHRDRGVRNTEAFF	TRBV7-9	TRBJ1-1	NA	TRBD1
TGTGCCAGCAGTCTCAGGGTGGGAAATCAGCCCCAGCATTTT	CASSLRVGNQPQHF	TRBV28	TRBJ1-5	NA	NA
TGTGCCAGCCGTTCGGGACATTATAATTCACCCCTCCACTTT	CASRSGHYNSPLHF	TRBV28	TRBJ1-6	once	NA
TGCGCCAGCAGGGTGGCCCTAGGGAACACCGGGGAGCTGTTTTTT	CASRVALGNTGELFF	TRBV5-1	TRBJ2-2	NA	NA
TGTGCCAGCAGCACCTACAGGGAACCGGCAGATACGCAGTATTTT	CASSTYREPADTQYF	TRBV7-3	TRBJ2-3	NA	NA
TGTGCCAGCAGTTACCAGGGTAGGAGTTCACCCCTCCACTTT	CASSYQGRSSPLHF	TRBV6-5	TRBJ1-6	NA	NA
TGTGCCAGCACCCAGGGGTCCCTACGCACAGATACGCAGTATTTT	CASTQGSLRTDTQYF	TRBV9	TRBJ2-3	NA	NA
TGCGCCAGCAACATAACAGGGGGCGCGCACTATGGCTACACCTTC	CASNITGGAHYGYTF	TRBV10-1	TRBJ1-2	NA	TRBD1
TGTGCCAGCAGCGCAGGGACAGGGAGGTGGCAGCCCCAGCATTTT	CASSAGTGRWQPQHF	TRBV11-2	TRBJ1-5	few	TRBD1
TGCAGCGCCTGTCCCGGGACAGGGGAAGAGCAGTACTTC	CSACPGTGEEQYF	TRBV29-1	TRBJ2-7	NA	TRBD1
TGTGCCAGCAGCCAATCCAGGGCCACCGGGGAGCTGTTTTTT	CASSQSRATGELFF	TRBV14	TRBJ2-2	NA	NA
TGTGCCAGTAAAAGGCGGCAGAACACTGAAGCTTTCTTT	CASKRRQNTEAFF	TRBV6-5	TRBJ1-1	NA	NA
TGCGCCAGCAGACCGAGCAGGTCGGTCTCCTATAATTCACCCCTCCACTTT	CASRPSRSVSYNSPLHF	TRBV5-1	TRBJ1-6	NA	NA
TGTGCCAGCGGTAGGCAGGGGGCGAACACCGGGGAGCTGTTTTTT	CASGRQGANTGELFF	TRBV2	TRBJ2-2	NA	TRBD1
TGCGCCAGCAGCCTAACGGGACAGGGGGTGGGTGAGCAGTTCTTC	CASSLTGQGVGEQFF	TRBV5-1	TRBJ2-1	NA	TRBD1
TGTGCCAGCAGTTTTTCGAGCGGGGGGCTCACAGATACGCAGTATTTT	CASSFSSGGLTDTQYF	TRBV27	TRBJ2-3	NA	TRBD2
TGTGCCAGTAGTATTGGCCTAGCGGGGACAGATACGCAGTATTTT	CASSIGLAGTDTQYF	TRBV19	TRBJ2-3	once	TRBD2
TGTGCCAGCAGTCAGGGGACTAGTATGGGAGATACGCAGTATTTT	CASSQGTSMGDTQYF	TRBV27	TRBJ2-3	NA	TRBD2
TGTGCCAGCAGTCGAGATCATTCACCCCTCCACTTT	CASSRDHSPLHF	TRBV11-2	TRBJ1-6	few	NA
TGTGCCAGCAGCTACCAGGGGTCTGGAAACACCATATATTTT	CASSYQGSGNTIYF	TRBV3-1/TRBV3-2	TRBJ1-3	NA	NA
TGCGCCAGCAGCCAAATCCAGACAGGGGGTATAGATGGCTACACCTTC	CASSQIQTGGIDGYTF	TRBV4-1	TRBJ1-2	NA	TRBD1
TGTGCCAGCAGCGTTCGGGCAACTAATGAAAAACTGTTTTTT	CASSVRATNEKLFF	TRBV9	TRBJ1-4	NA	NA
TGTGCCAGTAGTGTCGGACAGGCCTACGAGCAGTACTTC	CASSVGQAYEQYF	TRBV19	TRBJ2-7	NA	TRBD1
TGTGCCAGCAGTTCTATTAACACTGAAGCTTTCTTT	CASSSINTEAFF	TRBV28	TRBJ1-1	NA	NA
TGTGCCAGCAGCTTAACTCCTAGCGGGGGCACCGGGGAGCTGTTTTTT	CASSLTPSGGTGELFF	TRBV7-3	TRBJ2-2	NA	TRBD2